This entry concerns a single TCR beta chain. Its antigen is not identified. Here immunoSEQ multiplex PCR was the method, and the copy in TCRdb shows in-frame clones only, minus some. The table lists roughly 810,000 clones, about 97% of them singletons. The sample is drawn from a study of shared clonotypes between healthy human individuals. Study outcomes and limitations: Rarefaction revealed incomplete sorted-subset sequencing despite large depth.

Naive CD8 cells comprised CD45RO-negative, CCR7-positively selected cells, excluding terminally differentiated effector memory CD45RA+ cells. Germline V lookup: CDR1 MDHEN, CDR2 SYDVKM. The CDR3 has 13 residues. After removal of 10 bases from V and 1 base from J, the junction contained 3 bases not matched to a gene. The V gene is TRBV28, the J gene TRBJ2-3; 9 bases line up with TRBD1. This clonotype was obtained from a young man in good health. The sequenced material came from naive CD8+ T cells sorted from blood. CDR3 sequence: CATRTGGTDTQYF. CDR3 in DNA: TGTGCCACCCGGACAGGGGGCACAGATACGCAGTATTTT.